This T cell receptor beta chain was captured by sequencing in a study of cytotoxic CD8 clonotypes in ibrutinib-treated CLL. Study summary: Investigators reported some 25 partial and 2 complete responses; after median roughly 70 months, roughly 15 patients remained remitted and 12 progressed. Sequenced samples delivered averages of around 260,000 productive templates and more than 75,000 productive rearrangements. Study-level results: Private clonotypes, not public ones, expanded at ibrutinib response. Clonality at baseline surpassed age-matched healthy donors and tracked circulating CD8+ T-cell counts.

This clone was observed a few times. The target antigen is unknown. The germline V gene has CDR1 SGDLS and CDR2 YYNGEE. The germline V and J ends were trimmed by 3 bases and 8 bases, with 11 bases remaining between them. The CDR3 covers 13 residues. Some clones are missing from TCRdb's copy, which holds only in-frame ones; the method was immunoSEQ multiplex PCR. The sample holds roughly 330,000 clones, 60% to 80% seen once. The sample was PBMCs, taken after 36 months of ibrutinib treatment. The TCR comes from a human donor with chronic lymphocytic leukemia. The chain recombines TRBV9 with TRBJ1-4; the D gene is possibly TRBD1 (5 bases). The DNA of the CDR3 is TGTGCCAGCAGCGCCGACCCAGGGGAAAAACTGTTTTTT. Amino acid sequence: CASSADPGEKLFF.